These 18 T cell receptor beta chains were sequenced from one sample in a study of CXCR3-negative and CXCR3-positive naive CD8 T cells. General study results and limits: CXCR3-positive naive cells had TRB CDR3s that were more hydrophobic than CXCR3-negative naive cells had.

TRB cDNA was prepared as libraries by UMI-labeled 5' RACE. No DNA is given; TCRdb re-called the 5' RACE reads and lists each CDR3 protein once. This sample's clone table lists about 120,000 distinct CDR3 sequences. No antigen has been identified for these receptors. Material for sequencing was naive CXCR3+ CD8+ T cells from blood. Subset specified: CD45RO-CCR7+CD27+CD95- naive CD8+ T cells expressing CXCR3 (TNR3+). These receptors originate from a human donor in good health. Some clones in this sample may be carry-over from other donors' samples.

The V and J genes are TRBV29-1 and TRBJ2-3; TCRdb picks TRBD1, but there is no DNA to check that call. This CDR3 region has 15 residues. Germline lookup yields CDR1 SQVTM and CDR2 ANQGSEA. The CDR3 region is CSVFGEAGVADTQYF.

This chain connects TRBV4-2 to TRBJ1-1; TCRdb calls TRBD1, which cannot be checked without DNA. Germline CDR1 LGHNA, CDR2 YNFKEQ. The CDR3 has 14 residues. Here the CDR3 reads CASSQMTGGTEAFF.

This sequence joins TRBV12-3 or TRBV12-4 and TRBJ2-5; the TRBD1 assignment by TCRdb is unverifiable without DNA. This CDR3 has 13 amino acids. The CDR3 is CASSQGIEETQYF.

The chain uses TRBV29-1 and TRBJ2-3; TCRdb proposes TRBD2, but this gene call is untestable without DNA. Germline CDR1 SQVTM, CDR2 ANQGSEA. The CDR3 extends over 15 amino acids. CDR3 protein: CSVVTSGSVADTQYF.

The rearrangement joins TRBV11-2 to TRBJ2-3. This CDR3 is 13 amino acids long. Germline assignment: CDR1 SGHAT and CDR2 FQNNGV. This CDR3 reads CASSLFSTDTQYF. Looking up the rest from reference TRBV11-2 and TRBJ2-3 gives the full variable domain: EAGVAQSPRYKIIEKRQSVAFWCNPISGHATLYWYQQILGQGPKLLIQFQNNGVVDDSQLPKDRFSAERLKGVDSTLKIQPAKLEDSAVYLCASSLFSTDTQYFGPGTRLTVL.

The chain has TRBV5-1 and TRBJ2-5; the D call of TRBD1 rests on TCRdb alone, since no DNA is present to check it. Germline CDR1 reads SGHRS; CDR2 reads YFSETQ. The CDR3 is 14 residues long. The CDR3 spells CASSSSRGLETQYF.

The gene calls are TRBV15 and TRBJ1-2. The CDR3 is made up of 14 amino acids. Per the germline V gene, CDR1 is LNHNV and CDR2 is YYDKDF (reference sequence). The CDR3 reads CATSPDGLSYGYTF.

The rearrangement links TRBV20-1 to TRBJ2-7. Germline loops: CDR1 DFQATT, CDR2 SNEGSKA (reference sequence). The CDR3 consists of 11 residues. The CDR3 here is CSARDAYEQYF.

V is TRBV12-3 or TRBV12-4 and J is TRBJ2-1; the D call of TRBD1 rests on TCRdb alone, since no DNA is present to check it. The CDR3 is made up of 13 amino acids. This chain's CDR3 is CASSETGGNEQFF.

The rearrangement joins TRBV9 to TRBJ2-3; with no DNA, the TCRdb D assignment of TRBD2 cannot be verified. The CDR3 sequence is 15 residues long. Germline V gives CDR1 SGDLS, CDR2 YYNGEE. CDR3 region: CASSASGRAGDTQYF. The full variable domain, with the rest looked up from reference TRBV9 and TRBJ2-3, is DSGVTQTPKHLITATGQRVTLRCSPRSGDLSVYWYQQSLDQGLQFLIQYYNGEERAKGNILERFSAQQFPDLHSELNLSSLELGDSALYFCASSASGRAGDTQYFGPGTRLTVL.

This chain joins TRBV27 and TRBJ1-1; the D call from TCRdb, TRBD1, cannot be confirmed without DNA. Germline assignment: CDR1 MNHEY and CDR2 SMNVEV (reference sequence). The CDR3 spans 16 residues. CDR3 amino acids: CASRAQELRMDTEAFF.

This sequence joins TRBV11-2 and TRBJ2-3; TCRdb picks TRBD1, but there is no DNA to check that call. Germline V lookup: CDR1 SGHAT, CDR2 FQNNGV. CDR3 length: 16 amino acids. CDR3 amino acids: CASSYPAVPSTDTQYF.

CDR3 protein: CASSIVGDTGSYEQYF. The chain joins TRBV19 to TRBJ2-7; TCRdb picks TRBD1, but there is no DNA to check that call. Germline CDR1 is LNHDA and CDR2 is SQIVND (reference sequence). The CDR3 is made up of 16 amino acids.

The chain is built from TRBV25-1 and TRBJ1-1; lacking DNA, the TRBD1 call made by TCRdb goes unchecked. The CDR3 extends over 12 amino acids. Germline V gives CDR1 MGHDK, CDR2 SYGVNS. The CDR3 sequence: CASSSGVDGAFF.

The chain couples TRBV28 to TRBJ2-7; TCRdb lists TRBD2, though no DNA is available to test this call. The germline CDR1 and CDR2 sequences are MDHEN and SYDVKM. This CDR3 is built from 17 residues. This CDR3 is CASSLGTSGSASYEQYF. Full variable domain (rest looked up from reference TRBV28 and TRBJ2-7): DVKVTQSSRYLVKRTGEKVFLECVQDMDHENMFWYRQDPGLGLRLIYFSYDVKMKEKGDIPEGYSVSREKKERFSLILESASTNQTSMYLCASSLGTSGSASYEQYFGPGTRLTVT.

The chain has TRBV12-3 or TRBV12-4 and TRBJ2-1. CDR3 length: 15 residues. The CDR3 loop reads CASSNLGATDNEQFF.

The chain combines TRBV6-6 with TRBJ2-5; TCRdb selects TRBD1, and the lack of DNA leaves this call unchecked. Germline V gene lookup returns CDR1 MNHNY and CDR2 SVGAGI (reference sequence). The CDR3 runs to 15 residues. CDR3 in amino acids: CASSGGTGGQETQYF.

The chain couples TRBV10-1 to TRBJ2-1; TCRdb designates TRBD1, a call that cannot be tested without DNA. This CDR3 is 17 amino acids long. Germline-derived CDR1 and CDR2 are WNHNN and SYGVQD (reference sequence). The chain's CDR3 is CASSELGTGGSDNEQFF.